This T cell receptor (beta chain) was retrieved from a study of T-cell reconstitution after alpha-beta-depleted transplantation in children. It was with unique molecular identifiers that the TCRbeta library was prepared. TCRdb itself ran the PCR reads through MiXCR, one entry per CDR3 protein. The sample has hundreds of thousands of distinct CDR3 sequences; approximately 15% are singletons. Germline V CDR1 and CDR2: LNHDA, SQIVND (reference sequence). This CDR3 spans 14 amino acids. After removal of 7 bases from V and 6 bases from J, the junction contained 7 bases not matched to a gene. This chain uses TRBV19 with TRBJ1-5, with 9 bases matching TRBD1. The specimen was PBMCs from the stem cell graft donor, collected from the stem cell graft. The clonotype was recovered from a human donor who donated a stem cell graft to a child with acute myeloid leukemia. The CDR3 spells CASTAGTGIQPQHF. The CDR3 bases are TGTGCCAGTACCGCCGGGACAGGGATTCAGCCCCAGCATTTT.